This record looks at one T cell receptor beta chain sequence and its context. Its antigen is unidentified. Germline V gene sequence: CDR1 MGHRA, CDR2 YSYEKL. V shed 11 bases and J shed 0 bases, with 15 bases lying between them. The CDR3 sequence is 14 residues long. TCRdb ran MiXCR on the 5' RACE reads and lists one entry per CDR3 protein. The sample gives under 550,000 distinct CDR3 sequences, about 18% of which show up once; 9% to 15% is in the top ten. The data were taken from a study of T-cell memory formation after mild COVID-19. Across the whole study: Clusters were largely donor specific. Study results and limitations: Clones which contracted sat mainly in CM and EM if CD4+, and in EMRA if CD8+. There was a balanced CD4/CD8 profile in clones contracting day 15 to 85, and later expanders leaned CD4+.

This TCR was sampled from an adult woman who had mild COVID-19 (a few samples of this study predate the infection). Cell type and time point are not known. The chain links TRBV4-1 to TRBJ2-3, with D perhaps TRBD1 (6 bases). The sequencing sample was made of PBMCs or a T cell subset sorted from them (not recorded which). CDR3 bases: TGCGCCCGCGCCCGGACAGTTAGCACAGATACGCAGTATTTT. This gives the protein CARARTVSTDTQYF.